This TCR beta chain is drawn from a study of glioma-infiltrating T cells. Findings of the study overall: Very few CDR3 sequences were shared between tissue and blood. Non-neoplastic patients had below-expected tissue-blood divergence, while all gliomas exceeded expectation.

Concerning this clonotype itself: Its specificity is not known.

The germline CDR1 and CDR2 sequences are MDHEN and SYDVKM. The CDR3 totals 15 residues. V lost 4 bases, J lost 2 bases, and 4 bases stayed unmatched. TCR alpha and beta CDR3 regions were amplified from RNA using iRepertoire nested multiplex PCR. Tissue mRNA or PBMC total RNA, about 95-450 ng, went into one-step reverse transcription and amplification. From the multiplex PCR reads, TCRdb called clonotypes with MiXCR, one entry per CDR3 protein. The table records around 120,000 distinct CDR3 sequences, roughly a quarter of them present only once. The sequenced material came from glioma tissue, nonneoplastic brain tissue, or PBMCs (not recorded which). The TCR sequence derives from a human donor with low-grade glioma or glioblastoma, undergoing nonglioma brain surgery, or in good health (not recorded which). J is TRBJ2-3 and V is TRBV28, with 9 bases identical to TRBD2. CDR3: CASSSRLAATDTQYF. Written as DNA, the CDR3 is TGTGCCAGCAGTTCCCGACTAGCGGCCACAGATACGCAGTATTTT.